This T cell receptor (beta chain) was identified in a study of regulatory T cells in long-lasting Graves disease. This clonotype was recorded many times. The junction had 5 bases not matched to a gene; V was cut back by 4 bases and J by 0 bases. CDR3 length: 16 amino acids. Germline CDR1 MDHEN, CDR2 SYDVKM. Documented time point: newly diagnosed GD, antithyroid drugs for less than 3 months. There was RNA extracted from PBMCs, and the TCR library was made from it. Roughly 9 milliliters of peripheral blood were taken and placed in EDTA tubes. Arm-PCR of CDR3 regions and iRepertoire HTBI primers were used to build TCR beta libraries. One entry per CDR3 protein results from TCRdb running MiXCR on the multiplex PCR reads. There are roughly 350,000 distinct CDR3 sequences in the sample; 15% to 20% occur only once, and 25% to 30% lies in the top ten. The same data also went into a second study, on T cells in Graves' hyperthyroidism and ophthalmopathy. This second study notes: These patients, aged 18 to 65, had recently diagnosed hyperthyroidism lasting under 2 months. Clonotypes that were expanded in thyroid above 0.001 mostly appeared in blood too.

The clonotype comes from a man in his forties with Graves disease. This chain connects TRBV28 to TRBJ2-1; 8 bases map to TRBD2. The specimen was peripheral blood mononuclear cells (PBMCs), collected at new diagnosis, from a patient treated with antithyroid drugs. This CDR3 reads CASSYLAGSSYNEQFF. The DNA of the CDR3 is TGTGCCAGCAGTTACCTAGCGGGTAGCTCCTACAATGAGCAGTTCTTC. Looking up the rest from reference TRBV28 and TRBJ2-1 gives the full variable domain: DVKVTQSSRYLVKRTGEKVFLECVQDMDHENMFWYRQDPGLGLRLIYFSYDVKMKEKGDIPEGYSVSREKKERFSLILESASTNQTSMYLCASSYLAGSSYNEQFFGPGTRLTVL.